This is a list of T cell receptor beta chains from one sample in a study of OX40 agonist ivuxolimab in advanced cancers. Repertoires were generated with immunoSEQ multiplex PCR, while TCRdb's copy carries only in-frame clones and drops some. The sample consists of more than 75,000 clones, just over 90% of them appearing once. The source was CD4+ or CD8+ T cells sorted from blood, collected in a trial of the OX40 agonist ivuxolimab. These receptors were collected from an adult with an advanced solid tumor such as melanoma, head and neck, liver or kidney cancer. CDR3s include the opening cysteine and the closing phenylalanine or tryptophan. The D gene is left open where the match is weak. For some rows the clone size is stated as once, few or many, or as a class when expanded; others skip it.

CDR3aa: CASSPPVGAEQYF
CDR3nt: TGTGCCAGCTCACCACCGGTAGGGGCCGAGCAGTACTTC
d_gene: NA
abundance: NA
v_gene: TRBV18
j_gene: TRBJ2-7

CDR3aa: CASGTFEQFF
CDR3nt: TGTGCCAGCGGTACGTTTGAGCAGTTCTTC
d_gene: NA
abundance: NA
v_gene: TRBV27
j_gene: TRBJ2-1

CDR3aa: CASTQGTDSSTDTQYF
CDR3nt: TGTGCCAGTACCCAAGGGACAGATTCTAGCACAGATACGCAGTATTTT
d_gene: TRBD1
abundance: NA
v_gene: TRBV19
j_gene: TRBJ2-3

CDR3aa: CASFPGQSNEKLFF
CDR3nt: TGTGCCAGCTTCCCGGGACAGTCTAATGAAAAACTGTTTTTT
d_gene: TRBD1
abundance: NA
v_gene: TRBV28
j_gene: TRBJ1-4

CDR3aa: CASSSAGTGLYDEQYF
CDR3nt: TGTGCCAGCAGCTCCGCTGGGACAGGGTTGTACGACGAGCAGTACTTC
d_gene: TRBD1
abundance: NA
v_gene: TRBV7-9
j_gene: TRBJ2-7

CDR3aa: CASSLYLLKDTQYF
CDR3nt: TGTGCCAGCAGTTTGTACCTCCTAAAAGATACGCAGTATTTT
d_gene: NA
abundance: NA
v_gene: TRBV28
j_gene: TRBJ2-3

CDR3aa: CASSQGPGNYEQYF
CDR3nt: TGCGCCAGCAGCCAAGGGCCAGGGAACTACGAGCAGTACTTC
d_gene: NA
abundance: NA
v_gene: TRBV4-3
j_gene: TRBJ2-7

CDR3aa: CATSTGGGSANEKLFF
CDR3nt: TGTGCCACCAGCACCGGCGGGGGTTCGGCGAATGAAAAACTGTTTTTT
d_gene: NA
abundance: NA
v_gene: TRBV15
j_gene: TRBJ1-4

CDR3aa: CASSQARGREETQYF
CDR3nt: TGCGCCAGCAGCCAAGCTAGGGGGCGCGAGGAGACCCAGTACTTC
d_gene: TRBD1
abundance: NA
v_gene: TRBV4-1
j_gene: TRBJ2-5

CDR3aa: CASSDSVGKGTDTQYF
CDR3nt: TGTGCCAGCAGTGACTCTGTCGGAAAGGGCACAGATACGCAGTATTTT
d_gene: NA
abundance: few
v_gene: TRBV6-4
j_gene: TRBJ2-3

CDR3aa: CASRPTPGQGAYEQYF
CDR3nt: TGTGCCAGCAGACCTACACCGGGACAGGGGGCCTACGAGCAGTACTTC
d_gene: TRBD1
abundance: NA
v_gene: TRBV28
j_gene: TRBJ2-7

CDR3aa: CASSFGQETQYF
CDR3nt: TGCGCCAGCAGCTTCGGCCAAGAGACCCAGTACTTC
d_gene: NA
abundance: once
v_gene: TRBV5-1
j_gene: TRBJ2-5

CDR3aa: CASTIIRGRTEAFF
CDR3nt: TGTGCCAGCACCATTATTAGGGGGCGGACTGAAGCTTTCTTT
d_gene: TRBD1
abundance: NA
v_gene: TRBV5-8
j_gene: TRBJ1-1

CDR3aa: CAWSALWEEGELFF
CDR3nt: TGTGCCTGGAGTGCCCTATGGGAGGAGGGGGAGCTGTTTTTT
d_gene: NA
abundance: NA
v_gene: TRBV30
j_gene: TRBJ2-2

CDR3aa: CASSWDRNQPQHF
CDR3nt: TGCGCCAGCAGTTGGGACAGAAATCAGCCCCAGCATTTT
d_gene: TRBD1
abundance: once
v_gene: TRBV10-2
j_gene: TRBJ1-5

CDR3aa: CAIGDPAGTQYF
CDR3nt: TGTGCCATCGGGGACCCAGCGGGGACCCAGTACTTC
d_gene: NA
abundance: NA
v_gene: TRBV10-3
j_gene: TRBJ2-5

CDR3aa: CASSPVGPTQDQYF
CDR3nt: TGCGCCAGCAGCCCGGTGGGGCCGACTCAGGACCAGTACTTC
d_gene: NA
abundance: NA
v_gene: TRBV5-1
j_gene: TRBJ2-5

CDR3aa: CASRRTGTDTQYF
CDR3nt: TGTGCCAGCAGGAGGACAGGCACAGATACGCAGTATTTT
d_gene: NA
abundance: NA
v_gene: TRBV11-3
j_gene: TRBJ2-3

CDR3aa: CASSPGGAAQETQYF
CDR3nt: TGTGCCAGTAGCCCCGGAGGGGCCGCCCAAGAGACCCAGTACTTC
d_gene: NA
abundance: once
v_gene: TRBV19
j_gene: TRBJ2-5

CDR3aa: CASTRDNNYGYTF
CDR3nt: TGTGCCAGCACCCGGGACAATAACTATGGCTACACCTTC
d_gene: NA
abundance: NA
v_gene: TRBV6-5
j_gene: TRBJ1-2

CDR3aa: CASGSTVVDTQYF
CDR3nt: TGTGCCAGCGGCTCGACAGTGGTAGATACGCAGTATTTT
d_gene: NA
abundance: NA
v_gene: TRBV6-5
j_gene: TRBJ2-3

CDR3aa: CASTPSPYEQYF
CDR3nt: TGTGCCAGCACCCCTAGTCCCTACGAGCAGTACTTC
d_gene: NA
abundance: NA
v_gene: TRBV6-1
j_gene: TRBJ2-7

CDR3aa: CASSVLGTGFSATQYF
CDR3nt: TGTGCCAGCAGCGTACTGGGGACAGGGTTTTCAGCTACGCAGTATTTT
d_gene: TRBD1
abundance: NA
v_gene: TRBV9
j_gene: TRBJ2-3

CDR3aa: CASSWDLGAQYF
CDR3nt: TGTGCCAGCAGCTGGGACCTGGGGGCCCAGTACTTC
d_gene: NA
abundance: once
v_gene: TRBV11-2
j_gene: TRBJ2-5

CDR3aa: CASSLRDRNYNEQFF
CDR3nt: TGTGCCAGCAGCCTAAGGGACAGGAACTACAATGAGCAGTTCTTC
d_gene: TRBD1
abundance: NA
v_gene: TRBV7-9
j_gene: TRBJ2-1

CDR3aa: CASSQQVNTEAFF
CDR3nt: TGTGCCAGTAGCCAACAGGTGAACACTGAAGCTTTCTTT
d_gene: NA
abundance: NA
v_gene: TRBV19
j_gene: TRBJ1-1

CDR3aa: CASSKLGLAGQETQYF
CDR3nt: TGTGCCAGCAGCAAACTCGGACTAGCGGGACAAGAGACCCAGTACTTC
d_gene: TRBD2
abundance: NA
v_gene: TRBV2
j_gene: TRBJ2-5

CDR3aa: CASSEPGQGTYEQYF
CDR3nt: TGTGCCAGCAGTGAACCGGGACAGGGTACCTACGAGCAGTACTTC
d_gene: TRBD1
abundance: NA
v_gene: TRBV6-1
j_gene: TRBJ2-7

CDR3aa: CASSETGMRGYTF
CDR3nt: TGTGCCAGCAGTGAGACAGGGATGCGCGGCTACACCTTC
d_gene: TRBD1
abundance: few
v_gene: TRBV2
j_gene: TRBJ1-2

CDR3aa: CASSTKPGQGGYNEQFF
CDR3nt: TGTGCCAGCAGCACCAAACCGGGACAGGGCGGCTACAATGAGCAGTTCTTC
d_gene: TRBD1
abundance: NA
v_gene: TRBV9
j_gene: TRBJ2-1

CDR3aa: CSVESGGSPEAFF
CDR3nt: TGCAGCGTTGAATCTGGGGGCTCCCCTGAAGCTTTCTTT
d_gene: NA
abundance: once
v_gene: TRBV29-1
j_gene: TRBJ1-1

CDR3aa: CASSPPGQATGELFF
CDR3nt: TGTGCCAGCTCACCCCCTGGACAGGCCACCGGGGAGCTGTTTTTT
d_gene: TRBD1
abundance: NA
v_gene: TRBV18
j_gene: TRBJ2-2

CDR3aa: CASSELGGKNTEAFF
CDR3nt: TGTGCCAGCAGCGAATTAGGGGGGAAGAACACTGAAGCTTTCTTT
d_gene: NA
abundance: once
v_gene: TRBV9
j_gene: TRBJ1-1

CDR3aa: CASSPDGAGELFF
CDR3nt: TGCGCCAGCAGCCCTGACGGAGCCGGGGAGCTGTTTTTT
d_gene: NA
abundance: NA
v_gene: TRBV5-1
j_gene: TRBJ2-2

CDR3aa: CASSLGREGQQFF
CDR3nt: TGTGCCAGCAGCTTAGGGCGGGAGGGCCAGCAGTTCTTC
d_gene: TRBD2
abundance: NA
v_gene: TRBV7-2
j_gene: TRBJ2-1

CDR3aa: CASNEGTSGFQETQYF
CDR3nt: TGCGCCAGCAACGAAGGGACTAGCGGATTCCAAGAGACCCAGTACTTC
d_gene: TRBD2
abundance: NA
v_gene: TRBV5-1
j_gene: TRBJ2-5

CDR3aa: CASRPSTGQVRDEQFF
CDR3nt: TGTGCCAGCAGACCGAGTACGGGACAGGTTCGCGATGAGCAGTTCTTC
d_gene: TRBD1
abundance: NA
v_gene: TRBV28
j_gene: TRBJ2-1

CDR3aa: CASSSIPTENEKLFF
CDR3nt: TGTGCCAGCAGTTCCATCCCGACAGAAAATGAAAAACTGTTTTTT
d_gene: NA
abundance: NA
v_gene: TRBV6-5
j_gene: TRBJ1-4

CDR3aa: CASSTTGGRGETQYF
CDR3nt: TGCGCCAGCAGCACGACAGGGGGTCGAGGAGAGACCCAGTACTTC
d_gene: TRBD1
abundance: once
v_gene: TRBV5-1
j_gene: TRBJ2-5

CDR3aa: CASTRSELERLETQYF
CDR3nt: TGTGCCAGCACCCGATCCGAGCTAGAAAGATTGGAGACCCAGTACTTC
d_gene: NA
abundance: NA
v_gene: TRBV2
j_gene: TRBJ2-5

CDR3aa: CASSLTGTGDSPLHF
CDR3nt: TGTGCCAGCAGCCTCACCGGGACAGGCGATTCACCCCTCCACTTT
d_gene: TRBD1
abundance: NA
v_gene: TRBV4-2
j_gene: TRBJ1-6

CDR3aa: CASSERHASNYGYTF
CDR3nt: TGTGCCAGCAGCGAGAGACATGCCTCAAATTATGGCTACACCTTC
d_gene: NA
abundance: NA
v_gene: TRBV9
j_gene: TRBJ1-2

CDR3aa: CASSYGGESFF
CDR3nt: TGTGCCAGCAGTTACGGAGGGGAGAGCTTCTTC
d_gene: NA
abundance: NA
v_gene: TRBV6-5
j_gene: TRBJ2-1

CDR3aa: CASSFVADTQYF
CDR3nt: TGTGCCAGCAGCTTTGTGGCAGATACGCAGTATTTT
d_gene: NA
abundance: NA
v_gene: TRBV7-6
j_gene: TRBJ2-3

CDR3aa: CASSEPSRGQPQHF
CDR3nt: TGTGCCAGCAGTGAACCGTCAAGGGGACAGCCCCAGCATTTT
d_gene: NA
abundance: NA
v_gene: TRBV6-1
j_gene: TRBJ1-5

CDR3aa: CASSQQFGLGEKLFF
CDR3nt: TGTGCCAGCAGCCAGCAGTTCGGGCTAGGTGAAAAACTGTTTTTT
d_gene: NA
abundance: once
v_gene: TRBV14
j_gene: TRBJ1-4

CDR3aa: CASSPGGVLQETQYF
CDR3nt: TGTGCCAGCAGTCCAGGGGGCGTTCTCCAAGAGACCCAGTACTTC
d_gene: TRBD1
abundance: NA
v_gene: TRBV28
j_gene: TRBJ2-5

CDR3aa: CASSIWGDEQFF
CDR3nt: TGTGCCAGTAGTATATGGGGGGATGAGCAGTTCTTC
d_gene: NA
abundance: NA
v_gene: TRBV19
j_gene: TRBJ2-1

CDR3aa: CASSIGQGRETQYF
CDR3nt: TGTGCCAGCAGCATAGGACAGGGCCGAGAGACCCAGTACTTC
d_gene: TRBD1
abundance: once
v_gene: TRBV7-8
j_gene: TRBJ2-5

CDR3aa: CASAVLWSGANVLTF
CDR3nt: TGTGCCAGCGCAGTACTTTGGAGTGGGGCCAACGTCCTGACTTTC
d_gene: NA
abundance: NA
v_gene: TRBV27
j_gene: TRBJ2-6

CDR3aa: CASTPRNTEAFF
CDR3nt: TGTGCCAGCACCCCTCGAAACACTGAAGCTTTCTTT
d_gene: NA
abundance: NA
v_gene: TRBV11-2
j_gene: TRBJ1-1

CDR3aa: CASSQALGSGNTIYF
CDR3nt: TGTGCCAGCAGCCAAGCCCTCGGCTCTGGAAACACCATATATTTT
d_gene: NA
abundance: few
v_gene: TRBV14
j_gene: TRBJ1-3

CDR3aa: CASKASGELFF
CDR3nt: TGTGCCAGCAAGGCATCCGGGGAGCTGTTTTTT
d_gene: NA
abundance: NA
v_gene: TRBV9
j_gene: TRBJ2-2

CDR3aa: CASSLEQAGRNEQFF
CDR3nt: TGTGCCAGCAGCTTAGAACAGGCAGGCCGAAATGAGCAGTTCTTC
d_gene: NA
abundance: once
v_gene: TRBV7-2
j_gene: TRBJ2-1

CDR3aa: CSVDRGGYEQYF
CDR3nt: TGCAGCGTTGACCGGGGCGGCTACGAGCAGTACTTC
d_gene: NA
abundance: NA
v_gene: TRBV29-1
j_gene: TRBJ2-7

CDR3aa: CASNRQGAEGYTF
CDR3nt: TGTGCCAGCAATAGACAGGGGGCAGAGGGCTACACCTTC
d_gene: TRBD1
abundance: NA
v_gene: TRBV28
j_gene: TRBJ1-2

CDR3aa: CASSSPGLAGDIDEQYF
CDR3nt: TGTGCCAGCAGTTCTCCGGGCCTAGCGGGAGATATAGACGAGCAGTACTTC
d_gene: TRBD2
abundance: NA
v_gene: TRBV27
j_gene: TRBJ2-7